These T cell receptor beta chains were read from a single sample in a study of post-analysis software for immune sequencing data. TCRdb ran MiXCR on the PCR reads and lists one entry per CDR3 protein. The sample holds 450,000 to 650,000 distinct CDR3 sequences; about 40% are singletons and the top ten take about 1.8%. What was sequenced was blood. All receptors derive from a girl aged 5 to 17 with multiple sclerosis. Each CDR3 is given with its conserved first and last residue.

CDR3 protein: CSATQRGFGSPLHF
V gene: TRBV20-1
CDR3 length: 14

CDR3 protein: CSLTDPQVTYGCTF
V gene: TRBV20-1
CDR3 length: 14

CDR3 protein: CASRLTEGGETQYF
V gene: TRBV12-3/TRBV12-4
CDR3 length: 14

CDR3 protein: CASGSPWDRGHEQYF
V gene: TRBV12-5
CDR3 length: 15

CDR3 protein: CASKGGVLSNQPQHF
V gene: TRBV27
CDR3 length: 15

CDR3 protein: CASSLFGRGGDEQFF
V gene: TRBV28
CDR3 length: 15

CDR3 protein: CSAPGTTNYNEQYF
V gene: TRBV20-1
CDR3 length: 14

CDR3 protein: CASNPLYGTYEQYF
V gene: TRBV28
CDR3 length: 14

CDR3 protein: CASTTGLAGGLSSYNEQFF
V gene: TRBV12-3/TRBV12-4
CDR3 length: 19

CDR3 protein: CASSPGRGNGYTF
V gene: TRBV12-3/TRBV12-4
CDR3 length: 13

CDR3 protein: CASSQRGRPLKPNTEAFF
V gene: TRBV4-1
CDR3 length: 18

CDR3 protein: CASSQDDLLREQYF
V gene: TRBV4-1
CDR3 length: 14

CDR3 protein: CASSVATDREQETQYF
V gene: TRBV9
CDR3 length: 16

CDR3 protein: CATSREGRGGAVDTQYF
V gene: TRBV15
CDR3 length: 17

CDR3 protein: CAIAGSTNEKLFF
V gene: TRBV10-3
CDR3 length: 13

CDR3 protein: CASSHDRLAAREQYF
V gene: TRBV4-2
CDR3 length: 15

CDR3 protein: CSVGEFTGLSSYEQYF
V gene: TRBV29-1
CDR3 length: 16

CDR3 protein: CASSLVGGTHGYTF
V gene: TRBV5-1
CDR3 length: 14

CDR3 protein: CATSDLDSNEQFF
V gene: TRBV24-1
CDR3 length: 13

CDR3 protein: CASSLGPAAVQGRQETQYF
V gene: TRBV7-2
CDR3 length: 19

CDR3 protein: CASRLGVDRSGANVLTF
V gene: TRBV2
CDR3 length: 17

CDR3 protein: CATSDLPGKLPGNGYTF
V gene: TRBV24-1
CDR3 length: 17

CDR3 protein: CASSQDGGETQYF
V gene: TRBV4-1
CDR3 length: 13

CDR3 protein: CASSPLDREGQPQHF
V gene: TRBV18
CDR3 length: 15

CDR3 protein: CASSFYQGGEQYF
V gene: TRBV7-9
CDR3 length: 13

CDR3 protein: CASSLEASDKYF
V gene: TRBV7-9
CDR3 length: 12

CDR3 protein: CASSLVAGIEQFF
V gene: TRBV12-3/TRBV12-4
CDR3 length: 13

CDR3 protein: CASSLEIRDPGHAKNIQYF
V gene: TRBV5-6
CDR3 length: 19

CDR3 protein: CASSVGEADTDTQYF
V gene: TRBV5-1
CDR3 length: 15

CDR3 protein: CASTPGTGLHYGYTF
V gene: TRBV12-3/TRBV12-4
CDR3 length: 15